In its sample, the clone carrying this T cell receptor beta chain was seen a few times. This sample is part of a study of blood T cell repertoires in COVID-19. This table comes from immunoSEQ multiplex PCR, and its TCRdb copy is limited to in-frame clones, with some not included. The sample holds tens of thousands of clones, roughly 80% seen once. V was pared by 2 bases and J by 3 bases, with 4 bases between. The CDR3 contains 12 residues. Germline loops: CDR1 MDHEN, CDR2 SYDVKM. Sequencing input: peripheral blood. The chain combines TRBV28 with TRBJ1-1; D gene ambiguous. The receptor's source is a man over 45 with active COVID-19. For the CDR3, the DNA is TGTGCCAGCAGTTTACATTACACTGAAGCTTTCTTT. This codes for CASSLHYTEAFF.